This TCR beta chain was obtained from a study of blood T cell repertoires in COVID-19 (dated by TCRdb to 2020 to 2021). Notes on the research overall: Collaborator samples came from the United States, Italy and Spain and covered acute and convalescent phases of COVID-19. The material from the prospective study consisted of cDNA or gDNA derived from T cells, B-cell-depleted T cells, or PBMCs. Deeply sampled blood TCRbeta repertoires from subjects exposed to, actively infected with, or recovered from COVID-19 were included in the dataset. A freely available public database, intended as a resource for researchers studying the immune response to SARS-CoV-2, is where the repertoires were released. The samples were drawn from the first 160 participants of the ongoing ImmuneRACE study and from 1,254 subjects provided by 6 global collaborators. Nearly every sample came with metadata listing a de-identified subject ID, COVID-19 status, age in years and sex. Where available, HLA class I and class II types were taken from metadata supplied by the sample provider and were not determined by assay-based typing.

Per the germline V gene (reference sequence), LNHDA is the CDR1 and SQIVND is the CDR2. Trimming removed 4 bases from V and 7 bases from J, leaving 11 bases between the germline ends. Inclusive of the bounding cysteine and phenylalanine, the CDR3 is 14 residues long. The CDR3 DNA has 42 bases and is translated from base 1. The collaborating institutions used their own protocols to collect whole blood in K2EDTA tubes. For TCRbeta analysis, collaborator samples were shipped as frozen whole blood, as isolated PBMCs, or as DNA extracted from either sample type. This clone has a single count. Its antigen is currently not known. Base qualities are not at hand, and no much larger clone is one base apart. What the study reported, not specific to this receptor: The amount of clinical and demographic metadata varied by source and participant and was provided uncurated.

TCRbeta CDR3 regions were amplified from genomic DNA using the immunoSEQ Assay, a bias-controlled multiplex PCR. The source study handled its data this way. The number of nucleated cells in each sample was estimated from the amplification of reference gene primers within the assay. Sequence reads were collapsed and filtered to measure the absolute abundance of every unique TCRbeta CDR3 rearrangement. Productive Simpson clonality was computed per sample as the square root of Simpson's diversity index over productive rearrangements. Entries here come from immuneACCESS through TCRdb and include only in-frame sequences with V and J called. Some clones fail to appear in such tables; in the studies checked, an unresolved V gene covers under half of the shortfall, and the cause of the remainder is unknown. V and J calls and clone size are as listed in that table; D and trimming were resolved from the DNA. Within this sample are fewer than 200,000 clones, with roughly 89% of them counted one time only. The ten most abundant clones make up about 1.6% of the sample.

This receptor was obtained from a woman aged 45 to 65 with acute or convalescent COVID-19. The chain was built from TRBV19 and TRBJ1-6; TRBD1 is perhaps the D gene, given 6 matching bases. The sample taken for sequencing was peripheral blood. In nucleotide form, the sequence is TGTGCCAGTAGTACTGGACAGCGGAATTCACCCCTCCACTTT. It is translated as CASSTGQRNSPLHF.